This is a list of T cell receptor beta chains from one sample in a study of blood T cell repertoires in COVID-19. Sequencing was performed with immunoSEQ multiplex PCR; in TCRdb, only in-frame clones are kept and a portion is missing. Seen here are approximately 39,000 clones, 75% to 90% observed once, and the top ten hold 20% to 30%. The sequenced sample consisted of peripheral blood. Receptor source: a man in his forties or fifties with active or convalescent COVID-19. Both conserved end residues are trimmed from each CDR3. Fields, in order: V gene, CDR3 length, CDR3 protein.

TRBV19 | 13 | ASGSRTTGNTEAF
TRBV18 | 13 | ASSPSTGEDQPQH
TRBV9 | 12 | ASSVGLDNQPQH
TRBV28 | 12 | ASSRTSGRYEQF
TRBV10-2 | 12 | ASREQGIGSPLH
TRBV7-8 | 14 | ASSLGQILSGNTIY
TRBV30 | 12 | AWSVIRTGNTIY
TRBV2 | 13 | ASAAGQGAREPQH
TRBV3-1/TRBV3-2 | 15 | ASSQDRLAGDPDTQY
TRBV6-1 | 9 | ASSYGQGWF
TRBV15 | 13 | ATSRPTGGSEKLF
TRBV27 | 16 | ASRGLAGGPSLFSEQY
TRBV7-3 | 15 | ASSLTGGAGSPDEQF
TRBV6-5 | 12 | ASSYITQGDEQF
TRBV19 | 11 | ASRATANTEAF
TRBV5-1 | 11 | ASATSGIYEQY
TRBV7-3 | 12 | ASSRRGGTDTQY